This T cell receptor beta chain came from a study of blood T cell repertoires in COVID-19. The CDR3 totals 18 residues. V lost 2 bases, J lost 5 bases, and 15 bases stayed unmatched. Germline CDR1 LNHDA, CDR2 SQIVND (reference sequence). Some clones are missing from TCRdb's copy, which holds only in-frame ones; the method was immunoSEQ multiplex PCR. The data contain around 200,000 clones, about 85% of them seen just once; the ten biggest clones take up around 2.7%. This TCR was recovered from a woman in her 30s who had recovered from COVID-19. Material for sequencing was PBMCs or T cells enriched from blood (not recorded which). This chain connects TRBV19 to TRBJ1-2, with 9 bases identical to TRBD1. The CDR3 DNA follows: TGTGCCAGTAGTATAACTGGGACAGGGATTACGGTTTTGTATGGCTACACCTTC. Its translation: CASSITGTGITVLYGYTF.